This is a list of T cell receptor beta chains from one sample in a study of identifying expanded T cells in peripheral blood. Profiled with immunoSEQ multiplex PCR; TCRdb holds only in-frame clones, not every one. This sample yields 75,000 to 95,000 clones, of which roughly 90% are seen a single time; approximately 3% belongs to the top ten. The sample taken for sequencing was blood. The receptors were sampled from a person aged 18 to 75 in good health. The CDR3 runs from the conserved cysteine through the conserved F or W. The D gene is left open where the match is weak. The size field is filled for only some rows; it gives once, few, many or a size class.

V gene	J gene	clone size	D gene	CDR3 DNA	CDR3 protein
TRBV10-3	TRBJ2-3	once	TRBD1	TGTGCCATCAGCCAGGGGGTTCGGAGCACAGATACGCAGTATTTT	CAISQGVRSTDTQYF
TRBV7-2	TRBJ2-7	-	-	TGTGCCAGCAGCTTAGGTCGAACAGGGCGGCGGGAGCAGTACTTC	CASSLGRTGRREQYF
TRBV5-4	TRBJ1-1	-	-	TGTGCCAGCAGCTTGGAAATTTTTAGGGGGAGCCGGCAGGACACTGAAGCTTTCTTT	CASSLEIFRGSRQDTEAFF
TRBV5-1	TRBJ2-1	-	TRBD2	TGCGCCAGCAGCTGGGGACTAGCGGGAGTTGATGAGCAGTTCTTC	CASSWGLAGVDEQFF
TRBV5-1	TRBJ2-1	-	-	TGCGCCAGCAGCCCCCCGGGGCCCAAGTGGGAGCAGTTCTTC	CASSPPGPKWEQFF
TRBV28	TRBJ2-7	-	-	TGTGCCAGCAGCCAGGAGTCGGGGAATTACGAGCAGTACTTC	CASSQESGNYEQYF
TRBV5-6	TRBJ1-6	-	-	TGTGCCAGCAGCGCCCAGACAGGCTTGAGTTCACCCCTCCACTTT	CASSAQTGLSSPLHF
TRBV2	TRBJ2-1	medium-sized	-	TGTGCCAGCAGGATTTCCGGGGGCAACTACAATGAGCAGTTCTTC	CASRISGGNYNEQFF
TRBV7-2	TRBJ2-7	-	-	TGTGCCAGCAGCTTAGTCCACGAGCAGTACTTC	CASSLVHEQYF
TRBV7-8	TRBJ1-4	-	-	TGTGCCAGCAGCTCTGGGGGATTCCTTGGGGGCCGGGCTGAAAAACTGTTTTTT	CASSSGGFLGGRAEKLFF
TRBV19	TRBJ2-1	-	TRBD2	TGTGCCAGTACCAGTGGGGGGAGGGCCTTGGATGAGCAGTTCTTC	CASTSGGRALDEQFF
TRBV6-1	TRBJ1-2	-	-	TGTGCCAGCAGTGACTTCTATGGCTACACCTTC	CASSDFYGYTF
TRBV6-5	TRBJ1-1	-	-	TGTGCCAGCAGCCGCGGGGCCAGGAACACTGCTTTCTTT	CASSRGARNTAFF
TRBV7-6	TRBJ2-7	-	TRBD2	TGTGCCAGCAGCTTAGTCGCGCGGGGGGGGAACGAGCAGTACTTC	CASSLVARGGNEQYF
TRBV5-1	TRBJ2-3	-	-	TGCGCCAGCAGCTTGGTCGGCCCCCCGCGGGATACGCAGTATTTT	CASSLVGPPRDTQYF
TRBV5-4	TRBJ1-1	-	TRBD1	TGTGCCAGCAGCATCACCGGACAGGGTTTGAACACTGAAGCTTTCTTT	CASSITGQGLNTEAFF
TRBV6-1	TRBJ1-1	-	-	TGTGCCAGCAATCCCGAAGGGTTAGACACTGAAGCTTTCTTT	CASNPEGLDTEAFF
TRBV7-2	TRBJ1-5	-	-	TGTGCCAGCAGCTTACGGATAAATCAGCCCCAGCATTTT	CASSLRINQPQHF
TRBV6-6	TRBJ2-3	-	-	TGTGCCAGCAGTTACGGGGAACTCCTTAGCACAGATACGCAGTATTTT	CASSYGELLSTDTQYF
TRBV28	TRBJ2-7	-	-	TGTGCCAGCAGCACAGACGCCCTCGAGGACGAGCAGTACTTC	CASSTDALEDEQYF
TRBV19	TRBJ1-1	-	-	TGTGCCAGTAGTCCCGAGGGCCGACTTGCCCGCATGAACACTGAAGCTTTCTTT	CASSPEGRLARMNTEAFF
TRBV29-1	TRBJ1-1	-	-	TGCAGCGCGCGACAGGTCTACATGAACACTGAAGCTTTCTTT	CSARQVYMNTEAFF
TRBV7-8	TRBJ2-3	-	-	TGTGCCAGCAGCTTCCAGGGAACCTTGGATACGCAGTATTTT	CASSFQGTLDTQYF
TRBV6-1	TRBJ1-1	-	-	TGTGCCAGCAGAGATACCGGGGTCCCTGAAGCTTTCTTT	CASRDTGVPEAFF
TRBV4-1	TRBJ2-3	-	TRBD2	TGCGCCAGCAGCCCCTCTAGCGGGAGCGGGGATACGCAGTATTTT	CASSPSSGSGDTQYF
TRBV15	TRBJ2-1	-	-	TGTGCCACCAGCCCCGGCTTGCCTAACTATGAGCAGTTCTTC	CATSPGLPNYEQFF
TRBV20-1	TRBJ1-2	-	-	TGCAGTGCTGAATTGAGCTATGGCTACACCTTC	CSAELSYGYTF
TRBV29-1	TRBJ2-2	-	-	TGCAGCGTTGAGGAGGTCGCCGGGGAGCTGTTTTTT	CSVEEVAGELFF
TRBV10-3	TRBJ2-3	-	-	TGTGCCATCAGTGGGGGACGGACGGCGACCACAGATACGCAGTATTTT	CAISGGRTATTDTQYF
TRBV5-6	TRBJ2-5	-	-	TGTGCCAGCAGCTTTATTTCGAACCAAGAGACCCAGTACTTC	CASSFISNQETQYF
TRBV18	TRBJ2-5	-	-	TGTGCCAGCTCACCAGGGGCGGTCCGGGGGACCCAGTACTTC	CASSPGAVRGTQYF